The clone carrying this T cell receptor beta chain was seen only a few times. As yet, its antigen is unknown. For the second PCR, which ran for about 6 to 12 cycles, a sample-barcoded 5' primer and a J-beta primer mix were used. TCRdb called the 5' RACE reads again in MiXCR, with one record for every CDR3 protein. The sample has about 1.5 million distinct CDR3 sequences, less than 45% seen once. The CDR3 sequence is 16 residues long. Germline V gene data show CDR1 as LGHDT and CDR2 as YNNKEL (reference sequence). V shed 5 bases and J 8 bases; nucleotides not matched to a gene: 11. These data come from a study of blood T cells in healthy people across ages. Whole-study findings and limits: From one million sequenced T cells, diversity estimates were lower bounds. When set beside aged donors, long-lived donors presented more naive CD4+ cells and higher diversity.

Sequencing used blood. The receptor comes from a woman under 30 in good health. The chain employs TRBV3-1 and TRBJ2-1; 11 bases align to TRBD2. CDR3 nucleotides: TGTGCCAGCAGCGAACGCACTAGCGGGAGTCGCCATGAGCAGTTCTTC. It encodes CASSERTSGSRHEQFF.